A selection of T cell receptor beta chains follows, all from one sample in a study of OX40 agonist ivuxolimab in advanced cancers. Some clones are missing from TCRdb's copy, which holds only in-frame ones; the method was immunoSEQ multiplex PCR. In the table there are roughly 53,000 clones, approximately 75% of which are singletons. The sample consisted of CD4+ or CD8+ T cells sorted from blood, taken in a trial of the OX40 agonist ivuxolimab. The receptors come from an adult with an advanced solid tumor such as melanoma, head and neck, liver or kidney cancer. Each CDR3 is given with its conserved first and last residue. A D gene is named only where the DNA matches it firmly. Expanded clones get a size class; other rows say once, few or many, or leave the size out.

TRBD1	TRBJ1-2	NA	TRBV29-1	CSVYRGLTGGYTF	TGCAGCGTGTACAGGGGGCTGACGGGCGGCTACACCTTC
TRBD1	TRBJ1-2	NA	TRBV5-4	CASSLQGFGYTF	TGTGCCAGCAGCTTACAGGGGTTTGGCTACACCTTC
NA	TRBJ1-6	NA	TRBV6-5	CASSLNNSPLHF	TGTGCCAGCAGTCTAAATAATTCACCCCTCCACTTT
TRBD1	TRBJ1-4	few	TRBV29-1	CSVPGQDTQKLFF	TGCAGCGTGCCGGGACAGGATACCCAAAAACTGTTTTTT
TRBD1	TRBJ1-3	NA	TRBV9	CASSTQTGSSGNTIYF	TGTGCCAGCAGCACTCAGACAGGGAGCTCTGGAAACACCATATATTTT
NA	TRBJ1-3	NA	TRBV7-2	CASSSSGARSGNTIYF	TGTGCCAGCAGCTCCAGTGGGGCCCGCTCTGGAAACACCATATATTTT
TRBD1	TRBJ2-5	NA	TRBV6-6	CASSAGTGARETQYF	TGTGCCAGCAGCGCCGGGACAGGGGCCAGAGAGACCCAGTACTTC
TRBD1	TRBJ1-2	NA	TRBV28	CASNLAGGDYGYTF	TGTGCCAGCAACCTCGCAGGGGGAGACTATGGCTACACCTTC
NA	TRBJ2-7	NA	TRBV7-2	CAGSLAGSGVEQYF	TGTGCCGGCAGCTTAGCAGGCTCAGGGGTCGAGCAGTACTTC
NA	TRBJ2-2	NA	TRBV7-2	CASSPYRGGTGELFF	TGTGCCAGCAGCCCCTACAGGGGGGGAACCGGGGAGCTGTTTTTT
TRBD1	TRBJ1-3	NA	TRBV30	CAWIPYRGSGNTIYF	TGTGCCTGGATTCCGTACAGGGGCTCTGGAAACACCATATATTTT
NA	TRBJ1-5	NA	TRBV10-3	CAISETQLRGHQPQHF	TGTGCCATCAGCGAAACCCAGCTCCGGGGGCATCAGCCCCAGCATTTT
NA	TRBJ2-2	NA	TRBV2	CASKGRGIGELFF	TGTGCCAGCAAGGGCAGGGGAATCGGGGAGCTGTTTTTT
TRBD1	TRBJ2-7	NA	TRBV5-6	CASSRTGEAYEQYF	TGTGCCAGCAGCAGGACAGGGGAGGCCTACGAGCAGTACTTC
NA	TRBJ2-3	NA	TRBV5-1	CASSLVVASSTDTQYF	TGCGCCAGCAGCTTGGTCGTAGCTAGCAGCACAGATACGCAGTATTTT
TRBD1	TRBJ2-1	few	TRBV19	CASADFGTGGFGEQFF	TGTGCCAGTGCCGATTTCGGGACAGGGGGATTCGGTGAGCAGTTCTTC
NA	TRBJ1-2	NA	TRBV7-9	CASSLTARGYTF	TGTGCCAGCAGCTTAACAGCGAGGGGCTACACCTTC